This TCR beta chain was found in a study of lymphopenia after photon versus proton radiotherapy. V lost 3 bases and J lost 5; bases outside the gene matches: 12. Germline V lookup: CDR1 SEHNR, CDR2 FQNEAQ (reference sequence). This CDR3 comprises 17 residues. This table comes from immunoSEQ multiplex PCR, and its TCRdb copy is limited to in-frame clones, with some not included. In the table there are 39,000 or so clones, 80% to 95% of which are singletons. Study-wide points: After the lymphocyte nadir, photon-treated repertoires showed oligoclonal expansion, especially of CD8+ Temra cells. Relative stability marked proton patients; photon patients lost diversity and naive cells. Better survival with proton therapy was suggested as possible, not demonstrated. In patients who died, overall survival fell as post-nadir TCR diversity dropped more.

As concerns this clone: Its antigen is undetermined.

This TCR derives from a man aged 60 to 75 with cholangiocarcinoma. This specimen consisted of peripheral blood, obtained from a patient treated with photon-based radiotherapy. The chain recombines TRBV7-9 with TRBJ2-2; 7 nucleotides agree with TRBD1. CDR3 DNA sequence: TGTGCCAGCAGCTTCCGTTTTATAGGGGGCTTTACCGGGGAGCTGTTTTTT. This codes for CASSFRFIGGFTGELFF.